The 8 T cell receptor beta chains below come from one sample, sequenced in a study of OX40 agonist ivuxolimab in advanced cancers. Sequencing used immunoSEQ multiplex PCR; TCRdb keeps in-frame clones, though not all of them. The table lists 59,000 or so clones, 87% of them singletons. Sequenced here: CD4+ or CD8+ T cells sorted from blood, sampled in a trial of the OX40 agonist ivuxolimab. Receptor source: an adult with an advanced solid tumor such as melanoma, head and neck, liver or kidney cancer.

The chain combines TRBV28 with TRBJ2-1; 7 nucleotides match TRBD2. Germline CDR1 and CDR2: MDHEN and SYDVKM. Germline trimming cut 3 bases from V and 0 bases from J; bases unmatched to any gene: 17. The CDR3 length is 20 residues. The DNA for the CDR3 is TGTGCCAGCAGTTTTGGCGGGAGTCTCCTAATTGGAAGCTCCTACAATGAGCAGTTCTTC. Its translation is CASSFGGSLLIGSSYNEQFF.

The rearrangement uses TRBV6-5 and TRBJ2-6, with D unresolved. This CDR3 contains 15 residues. Germline CDR1 MNHEY, CDR2 SVGAGI. With 4 bases removed from V and 2 bases from J, the gap between germline ends came to 9 bases. The chain's CDR3 is CASSFKWAGANVLTF. The DNA for the CDR3 is TGTGCCAGCAGTTTTAAGTGGGCTGGGGCCAACGTCCTGACTTTC.

V is TRBV7-2 and J is TRBJ2-1, with 7 bases matching TRBD2. Trimming removed 4 bases from V and 4 bases from J; junction bases left unmatched: 4. The CDR3 spans 14 residues. Looked up from germline, CDR1 is SGHTA and CDR2 is FQGNSA. CDR3 sequence: CASSSSGNYNEQFF. As DNA, the CDR3 is TGTGCCAGCAGCTCAAGCGGGAATTACAATGAGCAGTTCTTC.

This rearrangement joins TRBV6-6 to TRBJ2-7; TRBD1 agrees at 7 bases. The CDR3 sequence is 13 residues long. Trimming cost V 2 bases and J 6 bases; bases outside gene matches: 4. Germline lookup yields CDR1 MNHNY and CDR2 SVGAGI (reference sequence). This CDR3 is CASSYRGHSEQYF. For the CDR3, the DNA is TGTGCCAGCAGTTACAGGGGGCACAGCGAGCAGTACTTC.

This chain links TRBV23-1 with TRBJ1-5, with D uncertain. TRBV23-1 falls under the ORF class, with uncertain function. CDR3 length equals 15 residues. V was cut by 8 bases and J by 1 base, with 15 bases left in between. The CDR3 bases are TGCGCCAGCGAGAGTAGAGGGTTGAGCAATCAGCCCCAGCATTTT. Translation gives CASESRGLSNQPQHF.

This clone was seen only a few times. The V and J genes are TRBV29-1 and TRBJ1-1; 9 bases align to TRBD1. The germline V gene encodes CDR1 SQVTM and CDR2 ANQGSEA. V dropped 4 bases and J dropped 5; count of bases not matched to a gene: 5. The CDR3 is 13 residues long. The CDR3 loop is CSVGVGQGTEAFF. CDR3 in DNA: TGCAGCGTTGGAGTTGGACAGGGGACTGAAGCTTTCTTT.

This clone has more than one count but fewer than ten. The chain joins TRBV11-2 to TRBJ2-3, with TRBD1 matching over 9 bases. The CDR3 extends over 17 amino acids. The V segment lost 1 base and the J segment 5 bases; nucleotides outside the gene matches: 10. CDR1 and CDR2 from the germline V gene are SGHAT and FQNNGV. The CDR3 spells CASSLGTWDRVEDTQYF. As DNA, the CDR3 is TGTGCCAGCAGCTTAGGAACTTGGGACAGGGTGGAAGATACGCAGTATTTT.

The chain couples TRBV19 to TRBJ1-2; 10 bases fit TRBD1. The CDR3 has 15 amino acids. J was trimmed by 4 bases and V by 4 bases; bases with no gene match: 6. The germline CDR1 and CDR2 sequences are LNHDA and SQIVND (reference sequence). Here the CDR3 reads CASSRTGGTPYGYTF. The CDR3 DNA is TGTGCCAGTAGTAGGACAGGGGGAACCCCCTATGGCTACACCTTC.